Below, 8 T cell receptor beta chains from the same sample are listed, as sequenced in a study of immune cell composition in non-small cell lung cancer. Normal lung sampling was at least 3 cm from the tumour, as distant as possible. The table came from immunoSEQ multiplex PCR; TCRdb's copy has only in-frame clones and leaves some out. In the table there are 3,500 to 4,000 clones, around 80% of which are singletons. The sample was non-adjacent lung tissue. These receptors came from a human donor with non-small cell lung cancer.

This chain connects TRBV6-5 to TRBJ2-1; D gene uncertain. Deletions cut 5 bases from V and 5 bases from J, with 4 bases between. Germline values: CDR1 MNHEY, CDR2 SVGAGI. This CDR3 region has 11 residues. Here the CDR3 reads CASSRDNEQFF. CDR3 sequence (DNA): TGTGCCAGCAGTCGAGACAATGAGCAGTTCTTC.

The chain has TRBV5-8 and TRBJ2-1, with D perhaps TRBD1 (6 bases). The V end was cut by 4 bases, the J end by 10 bases, with 12 bases between. Per germline, CDR1 SGHTS and CDR2 YDEGEE. CDR3 size: 12 residues. The CDR3 sequence is CASSPQGTEQFF. The CDR3 DNA sequence: TGTGCCAGCAGCCCCCAGGGGACAGAGCAGTTCTTC.

CDR3 sequence: CASRGQGLHGYTF. Written as DNA, the CDR3 is TGTGCCAGCAGGGGACAGGGCCTCCATGGCTACACCTTC. This chain uses TRBV25-1 with TRBJ1-2, with 9 bases lining up with TRBD1. V lost 6 bases to trimming and J lost 6 bases; unmatched junction nucleotides: 5. The germline V gene encodes CDR1 MGHDK and CDR2 SYGVNS. The CDR3 is 13 amino acids.

This chain uses TRBV4-2 with TRBJ1-2; 9 bases are shared with TRBD1. CDR1 and CDR2 from the germline V gene are LGHNA and YNFKEQ. V lost 6 bases to trimming and J lost 8 bases; unmatched junction nucleotides: 10. This CDR3 region has 14 residues. In DNA form, the CDR3 reads TGTGCCAGCAGACCCGGACAGGGGATTCAAGGCTACACCTTC. It specifies CASRPGQGIQGYTF.

The gene calls are TRBV10-3 and TRBJ2-7; TRBD2 agrees at 8 bases. This CDR3 contains 15 residues. The V and J ends lost 0 bases and 4 bases, in that order; junction bases with no gene match: 5. Germline CDR1 ENHRY, CDR2 SYGVKD. The CDR3 protein is CAISESVLAVYEQYF. CDR3 nucleotide sequence: TGTGCCATCAGTGAGTCAGTACTAGCGGTGTACGAGCAGTACTTC.

A few counts support this clone. The chain carries TRBV27 and TRBJ2-1; D might be TRBD2 (6 bases). Germline lookup yields CDR1 MNHEY and CDR2 SMNVEV (reference sequence). The CDR3 is 12 residues long. Trimming shortened V by 11 bases and J by 5 bases, and 13 bases separated the two germline ends. The CDR3 loop reads CAAGHRNNEQFF. The CDR3 DNA reads TGTGCCGCGGGGCACAGGAACAATGAGCAGTTCTTC.

This clone was recorded once. The chain couples TRBV9 to TRBJ1-2, with 8 bases matching TRBD1. Germline loops: CDR1 SGDLS, CDR2 YYNGEE. V lost 3 bases and J lost 5; bases outside the gene matches: 9. The CDR3 consists of 15 residues. CDR3 protein: CASSASPDRDYGYTF. In DNA form, the CDR3 reads TGTGCCAGCAGCGCGAGCCCGGACAGGGATTATGGCTACACCTTC.

The chain joins TRBV7-9 to TRBJ2-4, with D possibly being TRBD1 (6 bases). Trimming stripped 5 bases from V and 7 bases from J, with 12 bases between. The CDR3 has 13 amino acids. Germline CDR1 reads SEHNR; CDR2 reads FQNEAQ (reference sequence). The CDR3 loop reads CASSRGNANIQYF. The DNA for the CDR3 is TGTGCCAGCAGCAGGGGGAACGCGAACATTCAGTACTTC.